These T cell receptor beta chains were read from a single sample in a study of shared clonotypes between healthy human individuals. Assay: immunoSEQ multiplex PCR; the TCRdb copy retains only in-frame clones and omits some. This repertoire shows about 1 million clones, approximately 72% found once; its top ten account for 1.4% to 1.5%. Sequencing input: memory CD4+ T cells sorted from blood. These receptors came from a man aged 18 to 35 in good health. Both conserved end residues are part of each CDR3. The D gene is left open where the match is weak. Rows give clone size only sometimes, using once, few, many, or a class for an expanded clone.

d_call	clone_size	v_call	j_call	cdr3_nt	cdr3_aa
-	few	TRBV10-1	TRBJ1-1	TGCGCCAGCAGTGAATTGCAGGGAGTGGCTGAAGCTTTCTTT	CASSELQGVAEAFF
-	-	TRBV5-8	TRBJ2-7	TGTGCCAGCAGCTTATTGGGCAGCTCCTACGAGCAGTACTTC	CASSLLGSSYEQYF
-	-	TRBV6-5	TRBJ1-2	TGTGCCAGCAGATCCTTCAGGTTCTCTGGCTACACCTTC	CASRSFRFSGYTF
-	few	TRBV5-4	TRBJ1-6	TGTGCCAGCAGCGGGGACTGGAATTCACCCCTCCACTTT	CASSGDWNSPLHF
TRBD1	-	TRBV5-4	TRBJ1-2	TGTGCCAGCAGCCCTGGACAGGAACTATATGGCTACACCTTC	CASSPGQELYGYTF
-	-	TRBV5-5	TRBJ1-2	TGTGCCAGCAGCTTGCCTGGGACCGACTATGGCTACACCTTC	CASSLPGTDYGYTF
-	-	TRBV7-9	TRBJ1-3	TGTGCCAGCAGCCCGGGGGTAGCGCCTGGAAACACCATATATTTT	CASSPGVAPGNTIYF
-	-	TRBV11-1	TRBJ2-2	TGTGCCAGCAGTCAGTTGGACACGAAAGGGGAGCTGTTTTTT	CASSQLDTKGELFF
-	once	TRBV6-1	TRBJ2-7	TGTGCCAGCACCACGCTCGGAGGCTACGAGCAGTACTTC	CASTTLGGYEQYF
-	-	TRBV4-3	TRBJ2-7	TGCGCCAGCAGCCAAGTCTGGGAAAACGAGCAGTACTTC	CASSQVWENEQYF
TRBD1	-	TRBV28	TRBJ1-3	TGTGCCAGCAGTTCCCCAGGGGGCACAAACACCATATATTTT	CASSSPGGTNTIYF
-	-	TRBV6-1	TRBJ2-7	TGTGCCAGCAGTGAGGGGTCCCCCTACGAGCAGTACTTC	CASSEGSPYEQYF
-	many	TRBV5-1	TRBJ2-1	TGCGCCAGCGGTATGGGTCCTTACAATGAGCAGTTCTTC	CASGMGPYNEQFF
-	few	TRBV29-1	TRBJ2-7	TGCAGCGTTGTGAGAGGGTCTAGGGAGCAGTACTTC	CSVVRGSREQYF
-	once	TRBV2	TRBJ1-1	TGTGCCAGCAGTTACAGGAGGACTGAAGCTTTCTTT	CASSYRRTEAFF
TRBD2	few	TRBV2	TRBJ2-3	TGTGCCAGCAGTTCAAGCGGGGGTAAAGGAGATACGCAGTATTTT	CASSSSGGKGDTQYF
-	-	TRBV20-1	TRBJ2-1	TGCAGTGCCCCTGGACTATATGAGCAGTTCTTC	CSAPGLYEQFF
TRBD2	-	TRBV18	TRBJ2-7	TGTGCCAGCTCACCTAAACTAGCGGACCCCTACGAGCAGTACTTC	CASSPKLADPYEQYF
-	-	TRBV6-6	TRBJ2-3	TGTGCCAGCAAATCAAGACAGTTAGATACGCAGTATTTT	CASKSRQLDTQYF
TRBD1	-	TRBV28	TRBJ2-3	TGTGCCAGCAGGGACAGGGGAGGCACAGATACGCAGTATTTT	CASRDRGGTDTQYF
-	-	TRBV10-3	TRBJ1-1	TGTGCCACTAACCCCCAGGGATTGAACACTGAAGCTTTCTTT	CATNPQGLNTEAFF
-	-	TRBV7-2	TRBJ2-7	TGTGCCAGCAGCTTAGCGGAGGGGCCCGAGCAGTACTTC	CASSLAEGPEQYF
-	-	TRBV19	TRBJ1-3	TGTGCCAGTGCCCCCCGGGCCAGCTCTGGAAACACCATATATTTT	CASAPRASSGNTIYF
-	-	TRBV5-6	TRBJ2-7	TGTGCCAGCAGCTTGGACGTTGAGCAGTACTTC	CASSLDVEQYF
-	-	TRBV6-1	TRBJ1-1	TGTGCCAGCAGATTTCAGGGAGGAACTGAAGCTTTCTTT	CASRFQGGTEAFF
-	-	TRBV2	TRBJ2-3	TGTGCCACTCGGACTCGATCTAGCACAGATACGCAGTATTTT	CATRTRSSTDTQYF
TRBD2	few	TRBV7-9	TRBJ2-5	TGTGCCAGCAGCCTCCTAGGGACTAGCGGGAAGACCCAGTACTTC	CASSLLGTSGKTQYF
TRBD2	-	TRBV5-8	TRBJ2-7	TGTGCCAGCAGCCCGGCGGGGGATTTTTACGAGCAGTACTTC	CASSPAGDFYEQYF
TRBD1	-	TRBV4-1	TRBJ2-5	TGCGCCAGCAGCTCCGGGACAGGGGGCACCCAAGAGACCCAGTACTTC	CASSSGTGGTQETQYF
-	-	TRBV28	TRBJ2-7	TGTGCCAGCAGTCCCGACTCCTACGAGCAGTACTTC	CASSPDSYEQYF
TRBD1	-	TRBV18	TRBJ1-2	TGTGCCAGCTCCCAGACAGGGCTCTATGGCTACACCTTC	CASSQTGLYGYTF
-	-	TRBV19	TRBJ2-3	TGTGCCAGTAGTATATCCAAGACGCTTTCCACAGATACGCAGTATTTT	CASSISKTLSTDTQYF